Following are 19 T cell receptor beta chains from one sample sequenced in a study of vaccination and CD4 T cells after COVID-19. Treatment described: 10-day PBMC culture with coronavirus spike peptide pools or control peptides (ViraFEST assay). Oncomine TCR Beta short-read sequencing was applied to DNA from cultured CD4+ T cells. MiXCR, run by TCRdb on the PCR reads, gives a single entry per CDR3 protein. This table has about 9,900 distinct CDR3 sequences, approximately 55% appearing once. No antigens are known for them. Source material: CD4+ T cells from blood, cultured in vitro. The origin of the receptors is a human donor who had recovered from COVID-19.

The chain recombines TRBV5-4 with TRBJ2-1; 10 bases map to TRBD2. The V gene end was trimmed by 2 bases and the J gene end by 0 bases; junction bases not matched to a gene: 5. The CDR3 spans 17 residues. Germline CDR1 and CDR2: SGHNT and YYREEE (reference sequence). The CDR3 nucleotides read TGTGCCAGCAGCTTTGGGGCTAGCGGGAGCTCCTACAATGAGCAGTTCTTC. This translates into CASSFGASGSSYNEQFF. Complete variable domain (other parts from reference TRBV5-4 and TRBJ2-1): ETGVTQSPTHLIKTRGQQVTLRCSSQSGHNTVSWYQQALGQGPQFIFQYYREEENGRGNFPPRFSGLQFPNYSSELNVNALELDDSALYLCASSFGASGSSYNEQFFGPGTRLTVL.

This chain connects TRBV10-3 to TRBJ2-7; D gene ambiguous. Trimming cost V 2 bases and J 5 bases, with 7 bases left between them. CDR1 and CDR2 from the germline V gene are ENHRY and SYGVKD. The CDR3 is made up of 12 amino acids. CDR3 sequence reads: CAISEVPDEQYF. The CDR3 region has the DNA TGTGCCATCAGTGAGGTACCCGACGAGCAGTACTTC.

This clonotype appeared a few times. The chain has TRBV12-3 or TRBV12-4 and TRBJ1-6; 7 bases are shared with TRBD1. J gave up 3 bases and V 5 bases, and 4 bases lay outside the gene matches. The length of the CDR3 is 15 residues. This CDR3 reads CASSRTGDYNSPLHF. The CDR3 bases are TGTGCCAGCAGTCGTACAGGGGACTATAATTCACCCCTCCACTTT.

The rearrangement uses TRBV19 and TRBJ1-2; D is uncertain. The CDR3 extends over 14 amino acids. V gave up 4 bases and J gave up 4 bases, with 13 bases separating them. Looked up from germline, CDR1 is LNHDA and CDR2 is SQIVND (reference sequence). DNA of the CDR3: TGTGCCAGTAGTACCCCGCCTACCGGCTATGGCTACACCTTC. Residues: CASSTPPTGYGYTF.

This rearrangement joins TRBV10-2 to TRBJ2-1, with 7 bases aligning to TRBD1. The trim removed 8 bases at V and 1 base at J, leaving 11 bases unmatched. Germline V gene data show CDR1 as WSHSY and CDR2 as SAAADI. CDR3 length equals 16 residues. CDR3 residues: CASQTLYRGSYNEQFF. Written as DNA, the CDR3 is TGCGCCAGCCAAACCCTATACAGGGGATCCTACAATGAGCAGTTCTTC.

The rearrangement joins TRBV30 to TRBJ1-1, with a weak D call TRBD1 (5 bases). V was shortened by 3 bases and J by 2 bases, with 10 bases between the two germline ends. Germline-derived CDR1 and CDR2 are GTSNPN and SVGIG (reference sequence). CDR3 length equals 13 residues. The CDR3 spells CAWRWQGNTEAFF. CDR3 sequence (DNA): TGTGCCTGGAGGTGGCAGGGAAACACTGAAGCTTTCTTT.

This clonotype has a handful of counts. This rearrangement joins TRBV6-5 to TRBJ1-3; no reliable D call. Germline CDR1 MNHEY, CDR2 SVGAGI. The CDR3 is made up of 14 amino acids. V gave up 4 bases and J gave up 0 bases, with 7 bases separating them. The CDR3: CASSSGASGNTIYF. For the CDR3, the DNA is TGTGCCAGCAGTTCCGGTGCCTCTGGAAACACCATATATTTT.

The chain joins TRBV19 to TRBJ1-1, with D hard to call. Germline assignment: CDR1 LNHDA and CDR2 SQIVND (reference sequence). Trimming removed 3 bases at V and 2 bases at J, with 13 bases between. This CDR3 region has 15 residues. In nucleotides, the CDR3 is TGTGCCAGTAGTATTGGGTGGGGAATTAACACTGAAGCTTTCTTT. It encodes CASSIGWGINTEAFF.

This clonotype was recorded a few times. The chain recombines TRBV6-1 with TRBJ2-7; no clear D. V was pared by 2 bases and J by 0 bases, with 8 bases between. CDR3 length: 14 amino acids. CDR1 and CDR2 (germline): MNHNS, SASEGT. In DNA, the CDR3 is TGTGCCAGCAGTGAACCAGGTATCTCCTACGAGCAGTACTTC. It encodes CASSEPGISYEQYF.

This chain uses TRBV27 with TRBJ1-4, with TRBD1 as a possible D gene (6 bases). Germline V lookup: CDR1 MNHEY, CDR2 SMNVEV (reference sequence). Trimming stripped 4 bases from V and 5 bases from J, with 8 bases between. This CDR3 region has 13 residues. The CDR3 region is CASSWGGNEKLFF. In nucleotides, the CDR3 is TGTGCCAGCAGTTGGGGGGGCAATGAAAAACTGTTTTTT.

This clonotype was detected once. The chain combines TRBV20-1 with TRBJ2-3; TRBD2 might be the D (7 bases). This CDR3 region has 16 residues. Trimming cost V 0 bases and J 5 bases, with 18 bases left between them. CDR1 and CDR2 (germline): DFQATT, SNEGSKA (reference sequence). In DNA, the CDR3 is TGCAGTGCTAGAGATGGGGGGGGCAAAAGTGGAGATACGCAGTATTTT. It codes for CSARDGGGKSGDTQYF.

The rearrangement joins TRBV6-5 to TRBJ2-7, with 12 bases that match TRBD2. In germline, CDR1 is MNHEY, CDR2 SVGAGI. Losses at the gene ends were 4 bases for V and 2 bases for J; bases not matched to a gene: 3. CDR3 length equals 15 residues. The CDR3 loop is CASSFTSGGTYEQYF. The DNA of the CDR3 is TGTGCCAGCAGTTTCACTAGCGGGGGGACCTACGAGCAGTACTTC.

This clonotype was counted only a few times. This chain connects TRBV19 to TRBJ2-3; 10 bases fit TRBD2. V trimming: 3 bases; J trimming: 2 bases; junction bases outside the gene matches: 11. The CDR3 runs 18 residues. Per germline, CDR1 LNHDA and CDR2 SQIVND (reference sequence). CDR3 protein: CASSIGRGSGGPTDTQYF. The CDR3 DNA follows: TGTGCCAGTAGTATCGGACGCGGTAGCGGGGGGCCCACAGATACGCAGTATTTT.

This clonotype ranks as medium-sized. The CDR3 protein is CASSYETYEQYF. The CDR3 DNA sequence: TGTGCCAGCAGTTATGAAACATACGAGCAGTACTTC. The V and J genes are TRBV6-5 and TRBJ2-7; D gene ambiguous. CDR3 length equals 12 residues. With 3 bases removed from V and 4 bases from J, the gap between germline ends came to 7 bases. Germline V gene lookup returns CDR1 MNHEY and CDR2 SVGAGI.

The J gene is TRBJ2-7, the V gene TRBV20-1, with 7 bases aligning to TRBD1. The CDR3 sequence is 15 residues long. Per germline, CDR1 DFQATT and CDR2 SNEGSKA (reference sequence). The J segment lost 2 bases and the V segment lost 6 bases, leaving 13 bases of the junction unmatched. CDR3 amino acids: CSAITSDRLTYEQYF. In nucleotides, the CDR3 is TGCAGTGCCATTACTTCGGACAGGCTGACCTACGAGCAGTACTTC.

The rearrangement links TRBV7-2 to TRBJ2-5; D not resolved. Germline V CDR1 and CDR2: SGHTA, FQGNSA. V was clipped by 5 bases and J by 5 bases, with 12 bases between them. The length of the CDR3 is 13 residues. The CDR3 sequence is CASSSYPVETQYF. In DNA form, the CDR3 reads TGTGCCAGCAGCAGCTACCCCGTTGAGACCCAGTACTTC.

This clonotype has only a few counts. The rearrangement joins TRBV7-2 to TRBJ1-1; the D is unclear. Trimming stripped 1 base from V and 4 bases from J, with 16 bases between. The V gene's germline CDR1 is SGHTA and CDR2 FQGNSA. The CDR3 has 16 amino acids. CDR3 loop: CASSLEGLGVSTEAFF. Written as DNA, the CDR3 is TGTGCCAGCAGCTTAGAGGGCTTGGGTGTCAGCACTGAAGCTTTCTTT.

The chain carries TRBV7-9 and TRBJ2-1; tentatively, D is TRBD1 or TRBD2 (8 bases each). This CDR3 is 16 amino acids long. V was clipped by 5 bases and J by 12 bases, with 26 bases between them. Germline V gene lookup returns CDR1 SEHNR and CDR2 FQNEAQ (reference sequence). CDR3 region: CASSPGGYGFAGGQFF. Written as DNA, the CDR3 is TGTGCCAGCAGCCCAGGGGGCTACGGGTTCGCGGGGGGGCAGTTCTTC.

V usage is TRBV10-3 and J usage is TRBJ1-2, with 9 positions matching TRBD1. The ends lost 5 bases at V and 2 bases at J; junction bases unmatched: 6. The germline V gene has CDR1 ENHRY and CDR2 SYGVKD. There are 15 residues in the CDR3. In nucleotides, the CDR3 is TGTGCCATCAGTTCCGGGACAGGGACAAACTATGGCTACACCTTC. This encodes CAISSGTGTNYGYTF.